This is a list of T cell receptor beta chains from one sample in a study of T cells in Graves' hyperthyroidism and ophthalmopathy. TCRdb ran MiXCR on the multiplex PCR reads and lists one entry per CDR3 protein. The table has around 280,000 distinct CDR3 sequences, about 13% seen once. Source material: blood. All receptors come from a middle-aged woman with Graves' hyperthyroidism. CDR3s include the opening cysteine and the closing phenylalanine or tryptophan. A D gene is named only where the DNA matches it firmly. Size values are once, few and many counts, or a class for expanded clones, and some rows have none.

D gene	V gene	CDR3 length	clone size	J gene	CDR3 DNA	CDR3 protein
.	TRBV12-3/TRBV12-4	11	many	TRBJ2-1	TGTGCCAGTTCGACACGCGATGAGCAGTTCTTC	CASSTRDEQFF
.	TRBV29-1	15	many	TRBJ1-5	TGCAGCGTTGTAGGGGGAGGTAATAGCAATCAGCCCCAGCATTTT	CSVVGGGNSNQPQHF
.	TRBV27	14	many	TRBJ1-5	TGTGCCAGCAGTTTAACTCCCCTAAATCAGCCCCAGCATTTT	CASSLTPLNQPQHF
.	TRBV5-8	13	.	TRBJ2-3	TGTGCCAGCCGCCGGGACCACACAGATACGCAGTATTTT	CASRRDHTDTQYF
TRBD2	TRBV15	15	many	TRBJ2-7	TGTGCCACCAGCAGGGGACTAGCGGACACCTACGAGCAGTACTTC	CATSRGLADTYEQYF
.	TRBV20-1	14	many	TRBJ1-3	TGCAGTGCTAGAGATCGGAGCTCTGGAAACACCATATATTTT	CSARDRSSGNTIYF
.	TRBV7-9	15	few	TRBJ2-3	TGTGCCAGCAGCTTGCGTTCGGCGGGTGGAGATACGCAGTATTTT	CASSLRSAGGDTQYF
.	TRBV2	12	many	TRBJ1-2	TGTGCCAGCATCACGGAGGACCTGAGCTACACCTTC	CASITEDLSYTF
.	TRBV2	13	many	TRBJ2-7	TGTGCCAGCAGTGCTGGGCAGGGTGGGGAGCAGTACTTC	CASSAGQGGEQYF
.	TRBV10-3	13	many	TRBJ2-1	TGTGCCATCAGTTCCGGACAGAACAATGAGCAGTTCTTC	CAISSGQNNEQFF
.	TRBV5-1	13	many	TRBJ2-4	TGCGCCAGCAGCCCGGGAGAGAGGAGCATTCAGTACTTC	CASSPGERSIQYF
TRBD2	TRBV9	16	once	TRBJ2-1	TGTGCCAGCAGCGTAGCTAGCGGGATGGGTCGGATTGAGCAGTTCTTC	CASSVASGMGRIEQFF
TRBD1	TRBV18	16	.	TRBJ2-2	TGTGCCAGCTCAACCGGACAGGGCGTGAACACCGGGGAGCTGTTTTTT	CASSTGQGVNTGELFF
.	TRBV29-1	17	many	TRBJ2-6	TGCAGCGTTGACGACAGGCACCCTAGCTCTGGGGCCAACGTCCTGACTTTC	CSVDDRHPSSGANVLTF
TRBD2	TRBV24-1	14	many	TRBJ2-3	TGTGCCACCAGTCGAGCGGGAGTGGTAGATACGCAGTATTTT	CATSRAGVVDTQYF
.	TRBV9	14	.	TRBJ2-2	TGTGCCAGCAGCCCGGGCAGGGCGGGCGGGGAGCTGTTTTTT	CASSPGRAGGELFF
TRBD2	TRBV28	15	many	TRBJ2-2	TGTGCCAGCAGTTTAGGCGGGAGTGTTGCCGGGGAGCTGTTTTTT	CASSLGGSVAGELFF
.	TRBV5-1	12	few	TRBJ2-5	TGCGCCAGCAGCTTGGAACAAGAGACCCAGTACTTC	CASSLEQETQYF
.	TRBV5-1	14	many	TRBJ1-1	TGCGCCAGCAGCTCGCAGGCGGTGAACACTGAAGCTTTCTTT	CASSSQAVNTEAFF
TRBD1	TRBV20-1	14	many	TRBJ2-7	TGCAGTGCTAGGTGGTACAGGGGCGGCAACGAGCAGTACTTC	CSARWYRGGNEQYF
.	TRBV2	16	many	TRBJ1-1	TGTGCCAGCAGCCAAGAGTCTGTAAGAAGGGACACTGAAGCTTTCTTT	CASSQESVRRDTEAFF
.	TRBV7-8	14	.	TRBJ1-5	TGTGCCAGCAGCTTAGTCCGCCGCAATCAGCCCCAGCATTTT	CASSLVRRNQPQHF
.	TRBV7-2	16	.	TRBJ1-5	TGTGCCAGCAGCCAGTGGGTCGGCTGGAACAATCAGCCCCAGCATTTT	CASSQWVGWNNQPQHF
.	TRBV2	12	many	TRBJ1-2	TGTGCCAGCAGTGAAAGTAACTATGGCTACACCTTC	CASSESNYGYTF
.	TRBV11-2	15	many	TRBJ2-5	TGTGCCAGCAGCTTAGGCCTTCAGGGAAGTAGGACCCAGTACTTC	CASSLGLQGSRTQYF
TRBD1	TRBV27	16	many	TRBJ1-1	TGTGCCAGCTCACGGGACAGGCTAACGCAGAACACTGAAGCTTTCTTT	CASSRDRLTQNTEAFF
.	TRBV30	12	many	TRBJ1-2	TGTGCCTGGAGTGGGGGGACCTATGGCTACACCTTC	CAWSGGTYGYTF
.	TRBV12-5	14	few	TRBJ2-2	TGTGCTAGTGGTGGGTCCCTCAGCACCGGGGAGCTGTTTTTT	CASGGSLSTGELFF
TRBD2	TRBV7-9	15	few	TRBJ2-1	TGTGCCAGCACTCCGGCCGGGAGGGGCTACAATGAGCAGTTCTTC	CASTPAGRGYNEQFF
TRBD1	TRBV7-2	14	many	TRBJ1-2	TGTGCCAGCAGCTTAGCCCTGACAGGGGTAGGCTACACCTTC	CASSLALTGVGYTF
.	TRBV20-1	15	few	TRBJ2-5	TGCAGTGCTAGGTGGAGGAGGGGGAGGCAAGAGACCCAGTACTTC	CSARWRRGRQETQYF
TRBD2	TRBV4-2	16	.	TRBJ2-1	TGTGCCAGCAGCCAGCGCGACGGCGGGAGGCGGGATGAGCAGTTCTTC	CASSQRDGGRRDEQFF
.	TRBV10-3	14	.	TRBJ2-2	TGTGCCATCAAATTGGGGCCGAACACCGGGGAGCTGTTTTTT	CAIKLGPNTGELFF
TRBD2	TRBV27	15	few	TRBJ2-7	TGTGCCAGCAGTCCGCAAAGGACTAGCGGCTACGAGCAGTACTTC	CASSPQRTSGYEQYF
.	TRBV6-1	14	many	TRBJ1-2	TGTGCCAGCCGCCAGCCAGGATTAAACTATGGCTACACCTTC	CASRQPGLNYGYTF
.	TRBV6-1	15	many	TRBJ1-5	TGTGCCAGCAGGGCAATTCCGGGACTAAATCAGCCCCAGCATTTT	CASRAIPGLNQPQHF
TRBD1	TRBV18	14	many	TRBJ1-2	TGTGCCAGCTCACCGGGACAGGGCCGCTCTGGCTACACCTTC	CASSPGQGRSGYTF
TRBD1	TRBV20-1	13	once	TRBJ1-1	TGCAGTGCCGTTGGACAGGGAAACACTGAAGCTTTCTTT	CSAVGQGNTEAFF
TRBD1	TRBV10-3	14	.	TRBJ1-5	TGTGCCAGCTGGACAGGGGGGTACAATCAGCCCCAGCATTTT	CASWTGGYNQPQHF
TRBD2	TRBV12-3/TRBV12-4	13	few	TRBJ2-7	TGTGCCAGCAGATCATCCAGCGGGGGGGAGCAGTACTTC	CASRSSSGGEQYF
.	TRBV28	12	many	TRBJ1-2	TGTGCCAGCAGTCCAGAAGTCTATGGCTACACCTTC	CASSPEVYGYTF
TRBD2	TRBV29-1	15	many	TRBJ2-7	TGCAGCGTCGGGCTAGCGGGCGCCCCCTCCTACGAGCAGTACTTC	CSVGLAGAPSYEQYF
.	TRBV5-6	15	.	TRBJ1-2	TGTGCCAGCAGCTTGGAGGTCAGGGGCTCGGGTGGCTACACCTTC	CASSLEVRGSGGYTF
TRBD1	TRBV6-5	16	many	TRBJ1-2	TGTGCCAGCAGTTACTCGCAGGGACAGGGGAACTATGGCTACACCTTC	CASSYSQGQGNYGYTF
TRBD1	TRBV29-1	13	many	TRBJ2-5	TGCAGCGTTGAGGGCAGGGGGCCGGAGACCCAGTACTTC	CSVEGRGPETQYF
.	TRBV2	13	many	TRBJ2-7	TGTGCCAGCGACCCGGGCCCAGGGAAAAAGGTGTACTTC	CASDPGPGKKVYF
.	TRBV2	15	many	TRBJ2-3	TGTGCCAGCAGTGATGAGGGTTATAGCACAGATACGCAGTATTTT	CASSDEGYSTDTQYF
TRBD1	TRBV7-9	14	many	TRBJ2-5	TGTGCCAGCAGCAGTAGGACAGGGAAAGAGACCCAGTACTTC	CASSSRTGKETQYF
TRBD1	TRBV3-1	17	few	TRBJ1-6	TGTGCCAGCAGCTTAACCTTGGAGGGGGCTGTTAATTCACCCCTCCACTTT	CASSLTLEGAVNSPLHF
TRBD2	TRBV11-3	15	many	TRBJ2-1	TGTGCCAGCAGCTTGTTCGGCGGGGGGGACAATGAGCAGTTCTTC	CASSLFGGGDNEQFF
.	TRBV18	16	many	TRBJ2-1	TGTGCCAGCTCACGGACGGGACCTCCGGTCCGCAATGAGCAGTTCTTC	CASSRTGPPVRNEQFF
TRBD2	TRBV20-1	15	many	TRBJ2-5	TGCAGTGCTAGCCGGACTAGCGGGAGGGCGGAGACCCAGTACTTC	CSASRTSGRAETQYF
.	TRBV2	16	many	TRBJ1-1	TGTGCCAGCAGTGAAATTTGGCGGGGCCCGAACACTGAAGCTTTCTTT	CASSEIWRGPNTEAFF
.	TRBV12-3/TRBV12-4	14	many	TRBJ1-2	TGTGCCAGCAGGGGAGTGAATACTAACTATGGCTACACCTTC	CASRGVNTNYGYTF
.	TRBV6-1	16	many	TRBJ1-2	TGTGCCAGCAGTTATGGGATTGGGGGCGGGCTATATGGCTACACCTTC	CASSYGIGGGLYGYTF
.	TRBV14	15	.	TRBJ1-1	TGTGCCAGCAGCCAAGATTCAGGGGTGAACACTGAAGCTTTCTTT	CASSQDSGVNTEAFF
.	TRBV5-1	16	many	TRBJ2-1	TGCGCCAGCAGCACTGGGACAGTCCGGGGGGGCTATGAGCAGTTCTTC	CASSTGTVRGGYEQFF
TRBD2	TRBV2	15	.	TRBJ2-1	TGTGCCAGCAGTAATCCGGGACTAGCGGCTAATGAGCAGTTCTTC	CASSNPGLAANEQFF
.	TRBV7-8	15	.	TRBJ1-4	TGTGCCAGCAGCTTAACTCGTGCAACTAATGAAAAACTGTTTTTT	CASSLTRATNEKLFF
.	TRBV3-1	16	many	TRBJ1-1	TGTGCCAGCACCACCGGGGGAGGCTCCCCGAACACTGAAGCTTTCTTT	CASTTGGGSPNTEAFF